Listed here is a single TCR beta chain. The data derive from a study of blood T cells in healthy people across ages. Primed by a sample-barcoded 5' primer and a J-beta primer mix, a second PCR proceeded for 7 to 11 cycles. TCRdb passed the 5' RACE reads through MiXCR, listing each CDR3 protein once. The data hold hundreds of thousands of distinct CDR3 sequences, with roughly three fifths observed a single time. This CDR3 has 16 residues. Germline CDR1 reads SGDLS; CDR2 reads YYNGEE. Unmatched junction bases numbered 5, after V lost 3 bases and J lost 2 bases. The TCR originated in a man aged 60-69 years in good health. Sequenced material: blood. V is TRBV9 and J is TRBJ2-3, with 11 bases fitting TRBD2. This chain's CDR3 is CASSDRLAGLTDTQYF. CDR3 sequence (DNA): TGTGCCAGCAGCGACCGACTAGCGGGGCTCACAGATACGCAGTATTTT.